This passage covers 14 T cell receptor beta chains from one sample sequenced in a study of blood T cell repertoires in COVID-19. The assay was immunoSEQ multiplex PCR, and TCRdb's table has in-frame clones only and misses some. The sample holds some 250,000 clones, 86% seen once. Sequences were obtained from peripheral blood. These receptor sequences come from a man between 60 and 75 years old with acute or convalescent COVID-19.

The chain uses TRBV19 and TRBJ1-5, with 8 bases lining up with TRBD1. V was pared by 3 bases and J by 5 bases, with 3 bases of the junction left unmatched. The CDR3 spans 14 residues. The germline gives CDR1 LNHDA, CDR2 SQIVND (reference sequence). As DNA, the CDR3 is TGTGCCAGTAGTATCGGACAGGGCTATCAGCCCCAGCATTTT. Its translation is CASSIGQGYQPQHF.

This sequence joins TRBV3-1 (or the pseudogene TRBV3-2) and TRBJ2-1; TRBD1 matches at 10 bases. CDR1 is LGHDT, CDR2 YNNKEL, per germline (reference sequence). The V gene end was trimmed by 4 bases and the J gene end by 3 bases; junction bases not matched to a gene: 3. CDR3 length equals 15 residues. DNA of the CDR3: TGTGCCAGCAGCCTCCGGGACAGGGGCTACAATGAGCAGTTCTTC. This sequence encodes CASSLRDRGYNEQFF.

This clone appeared a single time. The chain joins TRBV7-7 to TRBJ2-6, with 11 bases lining up with TRBD2. The germline V gene encodes CDR1 SSHAT and CDR2 FNYEAQ (reference sequence). The CDR3 spans 16 residues. In nucleotides, the CDR3 is TGTGCTAGCGGGGGGGCCGCCACCTCTGGGGCCAACGTCCTGACTTTC. Protein: CASGGAATSGANVLTF.

This chain links TRBV5-5 with TRBJ2-7, with 8 positions matching TRBD1. The CDR3 is 13 amino acids. V shed 4 bases, J shed 8 bases, and the junction held 8 bases outside the gene matches. Germline CDR1 reads SGHKS; CDR2 reads YYEKEE (reference sequence). The CDR3 reads CASSPGTGRQQYF. CDR3 bases: TGTGCCAGCAGCCCTGGGACAGGACGTCAGCAGTACTTC. The whole variable domain, filled in from reference TRBV5-5 and TRBJ2-7, reads DAGVTQSPTHLIKTRGQQVTLRCSPISGHKSVSWYQQVLGQGPQFIFQYYEKEERGRGNFPDRFSARQFPNYSSELNVNALLLGDSALYLCASSPGTGRQQYFGPGTRLTVT.

The count of this clone is one. The chain links TRBV7-2 to TRBJ2-1, with TRBD1 identical over 10 bases. The CDR3 consists of 14 residues. With V trimmed by 5 bases and J by 7 bases, 5 bases remained unmatched. Per the germline V gene, CDR1 is SGHTA and CDR2 is FQGNSA. CDR3 region: CASSQGGQGNEQFF. The CDR3 DNA is TGTGCCAGCAGCCAGGGGGGACAGGGGAATGAGCAGTTCTTC.

This chain uses TRBV10-3 with TRBJ2-7; 9 nucleotides agree with TRBD2. Looked up from germline, CDR1 is ENHRY and CDR2 is SYGVKD. CDR3 size: 15 residues. Trimming cost V 0 bases and J 5 bases; bases outside gene matches: 5. The CDR3 is CAISESGTSFDEQYF. The CDR3 DNA is TGTGCCATCAGTGAGTCCGGGACTAGCTTCGACGAGCAGTACTTC.

The chain combines TRBV19 with TRBJ1-1, with unresolved D. Germline CDR1 LNHDA, CDR2 SQIVND (reference sequence). CDR3 size: 12 residues. Trimming removed 4 bases at V and 1 base at J, with 4 bases between. The CDR3 region has the DNA TGTGCCAGTAGTAACTCGAACACTGAAGCTTTCTTT. Its protein product is CASSNSNTEAFF.

The chain employs TRBV19 and TRBJ2-5, with 7 bases aligning to TRBD2. The CDR3 runs to 17 residues. Germline values: CDR1 LNHDA, CDR2 SQIVND (reference sequence). V lost 5 bases to trimming and J lost 2 bases; unmatched junction nucleotides: 14. CDR3 residues: CASSPSRWAGEQETQYF. The CDR3 DNA is TGTGCCAGTAGTCCGTCCCGTTGGGCGGGGGAACAAGAGACCCAGTACTTC.

This chain links TRBV5-1 with TRBJ2-7; TRBD1 matches at 8 bases. The J segment lost 7 bases and the V segment lost 5 bases, leaving 2 bases of the junction unmatched. CDR3 length: 11 amino acids. The germline V gene encodes CDR1 SGHRS and CDR2 YFSETQ. The CDR3 is CASRTGEEQYF. The CDR3 nucleotides read TGCGCCAGCAGGACAGGGGAAGAGCAGTACTTC.

This clone was observed a few times. V usage is TRBV11-3 and J usage is TRBJ1-5; unclear D gene. Per germline, CDR1 SGHNT and CDR2 YENEEA. Between the trimmed V and J ends, which lost 1 base and 7 bases, there was a span of 8 bases. The CDR3 contains 13 residues. In nucleotides, the CDR3 is TGTGCCAGCAGCTTAGGTGCGGGACAGCCCCAGCATTTT. It translates to CASSLGAGQPQHF.

The chain links TRBV7-8 to TRBJ1-5, with D possibly TRBD1 on 5 matching bases. The CDR3 extends over 14 amino acids. The germline V gene has CDR1 SGHVS and CDR2 FQNEAQ. The V end was cut by 0 bases, the J end by 5 bases, with 8 bases between. The CDR3 bases are TGTGCCAGCAGCTTAGCGACAGAGCATCAGCCCCAGCATTTT. It encodes CASSLATEHQPQHF.

Here the CDR3 reads CSVLGLAGVVTQYF. The CDR3 bases are TGCAGCGTTCTGGGGCTAGCGGGAGTTGTGACCCAGTACTTC. The chain has TRBV29-1 and TRBJ2-5, with 10 bases lining up with TRBD2. CDR1 SQVTM and CDR2 ANQGSEA come from the germline V gene. V trimming: 5 bases; J trimming: 7 bases; junction bases outside the gene matches: 10. The CDR3 covers 14 residues.

V is TRBV19 and J is TRBJ1-5, with TRBD1 matching 8 bases. Trimming at V came to 4 bases and at J to 1 base, leaving 12 bases not matched to a gene. CDR1 is LNHDA, CDR2 SQIVND, per germline (reference sequence). This CDR3 region has 18 residues. The CDR3 loop reads CASSTVQGAGGSNQPQHF. CDR3 nucleotides: TGTGCCAGTAGTACGGTCCAGGGGGCCGGGGGGAGCAATCAGCCCCAGCATTTT.

This chain joins TRBV12-3 or TRBV12-4 and TRBJ2-7; D remains unclear. The CDR3 consists of 11 residues. Deletions cut 5 bases from V and 3 bases from J, with 5 bases between. This chain's CDR3 is CASSLYYEQYF. The CDR3 DNA sequence: TGTGCCAGCAGTCTTTACTACGAGCAGTACTTC.